The 29 T cell receptor beta chains below come from one sample, sequenced in a study of T cells in Graves' hyperthyroidism and ophthalmopathy. Amplification of TCR beta CDR3 regions was performed using RNA transcripts as template. The primer set for the first-round RT-PCR of the TCR CDR3 was HTBI. TCRdb analysed the multiplex PCR reads with MiXCR anew, one entry per CDR3 protein. The sample gives around 250,000 distinct CDR3 sequences, less than 15% of which show up once; about an eighth is in the top ten. Sequences were obtained from blood. These receptors all stem from a woman in her forties with Graves' hyperthyroidism that later progressed to Graves' ophthalmopathy.

This clonotype was seen a few times. The chain employs TRBV5-1 and TRBJ1-1, with unresolved D. Germline assignment: CDR1 SGHRS and CDR2 YFSETQ. Trimming took 0 bases from V and 0 from J, leaving 15 bases between them. CDR3 length: 17 residues. The DNA for the CDR3 is TGCGCCAGCAGCTTGGGGACCGGGCGAGGTTTGAACACTGAAGCTTTCTTT. This codes for CASSLGTGRGLNTEAFF.

Comments on this clonotype: The junction and the germline gene differ at one end; a read error may be behind it. The chain uses TRBV12-3 or TRBV12-4 and TRBJ1-1; 8 nucleotides match TRBD1. The CDR3 extends over 15 amino acids. CDR3 nucleotide sequence: TGTGTCAGCAGTATCTACAGGGGGACCAGCACTGAAGCTTTCTTT. Amino acid sequence: CVSSIYRGTSTEAFF.

Only a few counts were recorded for this clonotype. This rearrangement joins TRBV4-1 to TRBJ1-4; D gene uncertain. Trimming pared 1 base from V and 3 bases from J, leaving 15 bases between. This CDR3 has 17 residues. Germline loops: CDR1 MGHRA, CDR2 YSYEKL. The CDR3 here is CASSQVKGTAPNEKLFF. The CDR3 DNA reads as TGCGCCAGCAGCCAAGTGAAGGGCACCGCCCCTAATGAAAAACTGTTTTTT.

The table lists this clonotype with a few counts. This chain links TRBV20-1 with TRBJ2-5; 10 bases line up with TRBD1. The V and J ends lost 6 bases and 4 bases, in that order; junction bases with no gene match: 8. The CDR3 totals 14 residues. Germline V lookup: CDR1 DFQATT, CDR2 SNEGSKA (reference sequence). The CDR3 protein is CSAPGTGAGETQYF. The CDR3 coding sequence is TGCAGTGCCCCCGGGACAGGGGCGGGAGAGACCCAGTACTTC.

In this sample, this clonotype turned up many times. This chain links TRBV28 with TRBJ2-4; no definite D call. The germline V gene has CDR1 MDHEN and CDR2 SYDVKM. Trimming removed 1 base at V and 0 bases at J, with 1 base between. CDR3 length: 13 amino acids. The CDR3 region has the DNA TGTGCCAGCAGTTTATTAGCCAAAAACATTCAGTACTTC. Translating it yields CASSLLAKNIQYF.

This clonotype has a count of ten or more. CDR3 sequence (DNA): TGTGCCAGCAGCCACGGGGCCACCGGGGAGCTGTTTTTT. Translated: CASSHGATGELFF. The rearrangement links TRBV11-3 to TRBJ2-2; perhaps D is TRBD1 or TRBD2 (5 bases each). The CDR3 has 13 amino acids. In germline, CDR1 is SGHNT, CDR2 YENEEA. Trimming removed 5 bases at V and 4 bases at J, with 8 bases between. The entire variable domain, with the rest obtained from reference TRBV11-3 and TRBJ2-2, is as follows: EAGVVQSPRYKIIEKKQPVAFWCNPISGHNTLYWYLQNLGQGPELLIRYENEEAVDDSQLPKDRFSAERLKGVDSTLKIQPAELGDSAVYLCASSHGATGELFFGEGSRLTVL.

In its sample, this clonotype was seen a few times. The chain combines TRBV6-2 or TRBV6-3 with TRBJ2-1; 8 bases are a match to TRBD2. The CDR3 length is 17 residues. Looked up from germline, CDR1 is MNHEY and CDR2 is SVGEGT. Unmatched junction bases numbered 12, after V lost 0 bases and J lost 8 bases. The CDR3 bases are TGTGCCAGCAGTTACTCAGGACTAGCTGGGTGGGGCCATGAGCAGTTCTTC. It translates to CASSYSGLAGWGHEQFF.

This clonotype was detected ten times or more. The genes are TRBV28 and TRBJ2-7; D gene uncertain. V lost 3 bases and J 2 bases, leaving 5 bases between the germline ends. The CDR3 extends over 12 amino acids. Germline V gives CDR1 MDHEN, CDR2 SYDVKM. The CDR3 DNA reads as TGTGCCAGCAGTTTTGGGGCCTACGAGCAGTACTTC. This translates into CASSFGAYEQYF.

Ten or more counts support this clonotype. The chain uses TRBV28 and TRBJ1-2; TRBD1 agrees at 9 bases. The CDR3 extends over 14 amino acids. Germline V gene sequence: CDR1 MDHEN, CDR2 SYDVKM. V trimming: 5 bases; J trimming: 8 bases; junction bases outside the gene matches: 9. The CDR3 nucleotides read TGTGCCAGCAGTACCCCGGGACAGGGAGGCGGCTACACCTTC. Translation gives CASSTPGQGGGYTF.

This clonotype came up a few times. This chain joins TRBV19 and TRBJ2-7; 9 nucleotides align to TRBD1. Trimming removed 10 bases from V and 2 bases from J; junction bases left unmatched: 9. This CDR3 has 14 amino acids. Germline lookup yields CDR1 LNHDA and CDR2 SQIVND (reference sequence). CDR3 sequence (DNA): TGTGCCATCTCCCCCGGGGACAGGGCCTACGAGCAGTACTTC. Translated, it gives CAISPGDRAYEQYF.

Comments on this clonotype: At one end, the junction sequence differs from germline, possibly due to a read error. The CDR3 DNA reads as TGTGCCAGCAGTGATAACAGGGGCCTGACTAGCGGGAGAACAGGTACGCAGTATTTT. This encodes CASSDNRGLTSGRTGTQYF. This chain links TRBV6-1 with TRBJ2-3; 12 nucleotides agree with TRBD2. This CDR3 region has 19 residues. The germline V gene encodes CDR1 MNHNS and CDR2 SASEGT.

This clonotype occurred a few times. The genes are TRBV6-1 and TRBJ1-2, with D possibly TRBD1 on 5 matching bases. Germline CDR1 MNHNS, CDR2 SASEGT. The CDR3 is 12 amino acids. V shed 6 bases and J shed 3 bases, with 8 bases lying between them. CDR3 sequence: CASRGGHYGYTF. In DNA, the CDR3 is TGTGCCAGCAGGGGGGGACACTATGGCTACACCTTC.

This clonotype was found a few times. The chain employs TRBV19 and TRBJ2-1, with 9 bases identical to TRBD1. The CDR3 runs to 13 residues. CDR1 LNHDA and CDR2 SQIVND come from the germline V gene (reference sequence). Germline trimming cut 11 bases from V and 6 bases from J; bases unmatched to any gene: 8. The CDR3 DNA is TGTGCCTGCCGCCGACAGGGGGGCAATGAGCAGTTCTTC. Protein: CACRRQGGNEQFF.

CDR3 nucleotide sequence: TGTGCCAGCAGCATAGATCCGCTCTGGGGTTCACCCCTCCACTTT. Its translation is CASSIDPLWGSPLHF. The rearrangement uses TRBV4-2 and TRBJ1-6; D remains unclear. This CDR3 contains 15 residues. CDR1 is LGHNA and CDR2 is YNFKEQ in the germline V gene. V shed 5 bases and J shed 9 bases, with 17 bases lying between them.

This clonotype showed up many times. This sequence joins TRBV12-3 or TRBV12-4 and TRBJ2-4; D unresolved. There are 16 residues in the CDR3. Trimming removed 5 bases at V and 0 bases at J, with 14 bases between. DNA of the CDR3: TGTGCCAGCAGTCCTCCCGGCAGCCTAGCCAAAAACATTCAGTACTTC. Translation gives CASSPPGSLAKNIQYF.

A note on this clonotype: The conserved closing phenylalanine or tryptophan is absent in this CDR3, likely reflecting a read error. The J gene is TRBJ1-3, the V gene TRBV6-2 or TRBV6-3; D is unclear. The CDR3 sequence is 14 residues long. The germline V gene encodes CDR1 MNHEY and CDR2 SVGEGT. Trimming took 2 bases from V and 0 from J, leaving 5 bases between them. This chain's CDR3 is CASSYESSGNTIYS. CDR3 sequence (DNA): TGTGCCAGCAGTTACGAGAGCTCTGGAAACACCATATATTCT.

This clonotype has ten or more counts. The chain couples TRBV7-9 to TRBJ1-4; 10 nucleotides line up with TRBD1. The CDR3 runs to 16 residues. The V and J ends lost 1 base and 2 bases, in that order; junction bases with no gene match: 1. In germline, CDR1 is SEHNR, CDR2 FQNEAQ (reference sequence). The DNA of the CDR3 is TGTGCCAGCAGCTTAGGGGGACAGGGGACTAATGAAAAACTGTTTTTT. Protein: CASSLGGQGTNEKLFF.

Many counts were recorded for this clonotype. V gene TRBV29-1 combines with J gene TRBJ1-2; TRBD1 might be the D (6 bases). This CDR3 has 14 amino acids. V lost 2 bases and J 4 bases, leaving 14 bases between the germline ends. Germline assignment: CDR1 SQVTM and CDR2 ANQGSEA. CDR3 residues: CSVETVQGIYGYTF. In DNA, the CDR3 is TGCAGCGTTGAAACGGTACAGGGAATCTATGGCTACACCTTC.

There are many counts of this clonotype. The chain is built from TRBV3-1 and TRBJ2-4; no clear D. CDR3 size: 15 residues. Germline CDR1 reads LGHDT; CDR2 reads YNNKEL (reference sequence). Trimming took off 0 bases at V and 1 base at J, with 7 bases between the two ends. The CDR3 DNA reads TGTGCCAGCAGCCAAGATTCCGGTGCCAAAAACATTCAGTACTTC. It translates to CASSQDSGAKNIQYF.

This clonotype came up many times. The chain has TRBV19 and TRBJ2-1; TRBD2 agrees at 8 bases. This CDR3 spans 16 amino acids. CDR1 LNHDA and CDR2 SQIVND come from the germline V gene (reference sequence). The ends lost 5 bases at V and 5 bases at J; junction bases unmatched: 11. CDR3 bases: TGTGCCAGTAGTCTAAAGCGGGAGAAAGGGAACAATGAGCAGTTCTTC. Protein sequence: CASSLKREKGNNEQFF.

In its sample, this clonotype was seen many times. The V call is TRBV27, the J call TRBJ2-7; 8 bases map to TRBD2. The J segment lost 0 bases and the V segment lost 2 bases, leaving 3 bases of the junction unmatched. Germline V gene data show CDR1 as MNHEY and CDR2 as SMNVEV (reference sequence). The CDR3 covers 15 residues. The CDR3 DNA reads as TGTGCCAGCAGTTTAGAAGGGACTAGCTCCTACGAGCAGTACTTC. It yields the protein CASSLEGTSSYEQYF.

In its sample, this clonotype was seen many times. The rearrangement links TRBV4-1 to TRBJ2-7, with 9 nucleotides matching TRBD2. This CDR3 region has 14 residues. Germline assignment: CDR1 MGHRA and CDR2 YSYEKL. The ends lost 9 bases at V and 2 bases at J; junction bases unmatched: 8. This chain's CDR3 is CASRQAGGAYEQYF. The CDR3 DNA is TGCGCCAGTAGACAAGCGGGAGGCGCCTACGAGCAGTACTTC.

This clonotype was found a few times. The genes are TRBV7-9 and TRBJ2-7; D is uncertain. The CDR3 totals 13 residues. Trimming shortened V by 5 bases and J by 6 bases, and 14 bases separated the two germline ends. CDR1 is SEHNR and CDR2 is FQNEAQ in the germline V gene (reference sequence). CDR3 protein: CASSAVGPGEQYF. The CDR3 DNA sequence: TGTGCCAGCAGCGCAGTGGGTCCGGGCGAGCAGTACTTC. Full variable domain (missing parts from reference TRBV7-9 and TRBJ2-7): DTGVSQNPRHKITKRGQNVTFRCDPISEHNRLYWYRQTLGQGPEFLTYFQNEAQLEKSRLLSDRFSAERPKGSFSTLEIQRTEQGDSAMYLCASSAVGPGEQYFGPGTRLTVT.

This clonotype was recorded at least ten times. The gene calls are TRBV3-1 and TRBJ2-7, with D possibly matching TRBD1 (5 bases). The CDR3 covers 13 residues. V lost 4 bases, J lost 5 bases, and 12 bases lay in between. Germline V CDR1 and CDR2: LGHDT, YNNKEL (reference sequence). The CDR3 DNA reads TGTGCCAGCAGCCCCTACAGGTGGGACGAGCAGTACTTC. It encodes CASSPYRWDEQYF.

This clonotype occurred a few times. The chain couples TRBV20-1 to TRBJ2-1; D tentatively reads TRBD1 or TRBD2 (5 bases each). The CDR3 covers 17 residues. Germline lookup yields CDR1 DFQATT and CDR2 SNEGSKA (reference sequence). Between the trimmed V and J ends, which lost 3 bases and 1 base, there was a span of 19 bases. In nucleotides, the CDR3 is TGCAGTGCTAGCTTCAACCGGGACCTTGGGTCCTACAATGAGCAGTTCTTC. Translating gives CSASFNRDLGSYNEQFF.

This clonotype occurred many times. The chain uses TRBV7-2 and TRBJ2-5; D is possibly TRBD1 (6 bases). This CDR3 is 13 amino acids long. CDR1 is SGHTA, CDR2 FQGNSA, per germline. Trimming took 5 bases from V and 2 from J, leaving 9 bases between them. CDR3 in amino acids: CASSDGTQETQYF. CDR3 sequence (DNA): TGTGCCAGCAGCGACGGGACACAAGAGACCCAGTACTTC. Looking up the rest from reference TRBV7-2 and TRBJ2-5 gives the full variable domain: GAGVSQSPSNKVTEKGKDVELRCDPISGHTALYWYRQSLGQGLEFLIYFQGNSAPDKSGLPSDRFSAERTGGSVSTLTIQRTQQEDSAVYLCASSDGTQETQYFGPGTRLLVL.

The chain combines TRBV20-1 with TRBJ2-7; TRBD1 or TRBD2 may be the D gene (5 bases each). Germline assignment: CDR1 DFQATT and CDR2 SNEGSKA (reference sequence). V dropped 6 bases and J dropped 4 bases, with 22 bases sitting between them. The CDR3 is made up of 15 amino acids. Here the CDR3 reads CSASTSGRNAYEQYF. CDR3 coding DNA: TGCAGTGCGAGCACCTCAGGGAGAAATGCTTACGAGCAGTACTTC.

The chain combines TRBV11-2 with TRBJ2-6, with D possibly being TRBD2 (5 bases). In germline, CDR1 is SGHAT, CDR2 FQNNGV. This CDR3 has 16 amino acids. V was cut by 3 bases and J by 3 bases, with 12 bases left in between. In DNA form, the CDR3 reads TGTGCCAGCAGCTTTGGTAGCGCCCGTGGGGCCAACGTCCTGACTTTC. Its protein product is CASSFGSARGANVLTF.

This clonotype has more than one count but fewer than ten. A much larger clonotype is one base distant, so this may be a read error. V is TRBV9 and J is TRBJ2-1; D call uncertain. Per the germline V gene, CDR1 is SGDLS and CDR2 is YYNGEE. Trimming took 1 base from V and 0 from J, leaving 8 bases between them. The CDR3 is 15 residues long. The CDR3 DNA follows: TGTGCCAGCAGCGTACAGAGTAACTCCTACAATGAGCAGTTCTTC. It codes for CASSVQSNSYNEQFF.